The sequence of this T cell receptor (beta chain) was determined in a study of T cells after somatic rescue of genetic block. TCRdb keeps only in-frame clones here, not all; method: immunoSEQ multiplex PCR. The sample holds tens of thousands of clones, roughly 93% seen once. Losses at the gene ends were 6 bases for V and 7 bases for J; bases not matched to a gene: 15. Germline V gene data show CDR1 as MNHEY and CDR2 as SMNVEV (reference sequence). This CDR3 comprises 16 residues. Sequenced: peripheral blood mononuclear cells (PBMCs). The chain couples TRBV27 to TRBJ1-2; 9 bases fit TRBD1. This TCR was sampled from a man younger than 45. In nucleotides, the CDR3 is TGTGCCAGCAGCCCTAGTCCGGGACAGGGTGTTTCTGGCTACACCTTC. Translated, it gives CASSPSPGQGVSGYTF.